This T cell receptor beta chain was captured by sequencing in a study of T cells in Graves' hyperthyroidism and ophthalmopathy. The TCR beta CDR3 regions underwent amplification using RNA transcripts as the source. The TCR CDR3 was amplified in a first-round RT-PCR using the HTBI primer set. TCRdb redid the calling of the multiplex PCR reads with MiXCR, one entry per CDR3 protein. This table holds 460,000 or so distinct CDR3 sequences, roughly an eighth found once. Germline loops: CDR1 ENHRY, CDR2 SYGVKD. V was trimmed by 6 bases and J by 0 bases, leaving 15 bases between them. The CDR3 consists of 16 residues. Diagnosis of hyperthyroidism was new in patients aged 18 to 65, and its duration was under 2 months. This clonotype was detected ten times or more.

This clonotype originated in a woman under 30 with Graves' hyperthyroidism. The chain carries TRBV10-3 and TRBJ1-3; D not certain. The sample consisted of blood. In nucleotides, the CDR3 is TGTGCCATCAGCCAAATCGACTTTTCCTCTGGAAACACCATATATTTT. Residues: CAISQIDFSSGNTIYF.